These T cell receptor beta chains were read from a single sample in a study of immune characterization of retroperitoneal liposarcoma. From the PCR reads, TCRdb called clonotypes with MiXCR, one entry per CDR3 protein. The table records 2,900 or so distinct CDR3 sequences, around half of them present only once. The sample taken for sequencing was tumor tissue. These TCRs come from a male donor with retroperitoneal liposarcoma. Each CDR3 is given with its conserved first and last residue. A D gene is named only where the DNA matches it firmly. Only part of the rows carry a size: once, few, many, or a class if the clone is expanded.

CDR3 protein | CDR3 DNA | V gene | D gene | J gene | clone size
CASSLGYGQKNIQYF | TGTGCCAGCAGCTTAGGCTACGGTCAGAAAAACATTCAGTACTTC | TRBV11-2 | - | TRBJ2-4 | -
CASSPTGREQYF | TGTGCCAGCAGCCCGACAGGGAGGGAGCAGTACTTC | TRBV11-3 | - | TRBJ2-7 | few
CASSGLGEPNQPQHF | TGTGCCAGCAGTGGGTTAGGGGAACCGAATCAGCCCCAGCATTTT | TRBV6-1 | - | TRBJ1-5 | medium-sized
CASSLVAGAIYNEQFF | TGTGCCAGCAGTTTAGTAGCGGGTGCAATATACAATGAGCAGTTCTTC | TRBV27 | TRBD2 | TRBJ2-1 | -
CASSNFDITQETQYF | TGTGCCAGCAGCAATTTTGACATAACCCAAGAGACCCAGTACTTC | TRBV6-1 | - | TRBJ2-5 | -
CASSSPAGVQETQFF | TGTGCCAGCAGTTCGCCAGCGGGGGTACAAGAGACCCAGTTCTTC | TRBV28 | TRBD2 | TRBJ2-1 | -
CASTNRGEQYF | TGTGCCAGCACAAACAGGGGCGAGCAGTACTTC | TRBV6-1 | TRBD1 | TRBJ2-7 | -
CASRTSGSGEQFF | TGTGCCAGCAGGACTAGCGGGAGTGGCGAGCAGTTCTTC | TRBV6-8 | TRBD2 | TRBJ2-1 | -
CASSRPGTGDGVTEAFF | TGTGCCAGCAGTCGTCCCGGGACAGGGGACGGGGTCACTGAAGCTTTCTTT | TRBV6-6 | TRBD1 | TRBJ1-1 | once
CASSLRRANEQFF | TGTGCCAGCAGTTTACGCCGCGCTAATGAGCAGTTCTTC | TRBV12-3/TRBV12-4 | - | TRBJ2-1 | -
CASSPVSCCGEQFF | TGTGCCAGCAGCCCCGTATCTTGTTGCGGTGAGCAGTTCTTC | TRBV7-2 | - | TRBJ2-1 | -
CASSPGRLAEAFF | TGTGCCAGCAGCCCTGGTCGACTGGCTGAAGCTTTCTTT | TRBV3-1 | - | TRBJ1-1 | few
CASSHDSSYNEQYF | TGTGCCAGCAGTCACGATAGCTCCTACAATGAGCAGTACTTC | TRBV27 | - | TRBJ2-7 | few
CASSARQGPNTGELFF | TGTGCCAGCAGTGCCCGACAGGGGCCGAACACCGGGGAGCTGTTTTTT | TRBV6-1 | TRBD1 | TRBJ2-2 | -
CASSLDRSRAFF | TGTGCCAGCAGCCTAGACAGGTCCCGAGCTTTCTTT | TRBV6-5 | - | TRBJ1-1 | -
CASSQDLGDSNTGELFF | TGTGCCAGCAGCCAAGATCTCGGGGATTCGAACACCGGGGAGCTGTTTTTT | TRBV14 | - | TRBJ2-2 | medium-sized
CASSEITSGGTGELFF | TGCGCCAGCAGTGAGATCACTAGCGGGGGCACCGGGGAGCTGTTTTTT | TRBV10-1 | TRBD2 | TRBJ2-2 | -
CARIGQANEQYF | TGTGCCAGAATCGGACAGGCCAACGAGCAGTACTTC | TRBV6-1 | TRBD1 | TRBJ2-7 | medium-sized
CASSYRQGGSYNEQYF | TGTGCCAGCAGTTACCGACAGGGTGGCTCCTACAATGAGCAGTACTTC | TRBV12-3/TRBV12-4 | TRBD1 | TRBJ2-7 | medium-sized
CASSQSGQALGRRYEQYF | TGTGCCAGCAGTCAGTCTGGACAGGCCTTGGGGAGGAGGTACGAGCAGTACTTC | TRBV6-1 | - | TRBJ2-7 | large
CASSFYKGRVNEQFF | TGTGCCAGCAGTTTTTACAAGGGGAGGGTCAATGAGCAGTTCTTC | TRBV6-1 | TRBD2 | TRBJ2-1 | medium-sized
CASSEFRRTGRFLGDQPQHF | TGTGCCAGCAGTGAATTCCGCAGGACAGGGAGGTTCTTAGGCGATCAGCCCCAGCATTTT | TRBV6-1 | TRBD1 | TRBJ1-5 | medium-sized
CASSGQVSSYNEQFF | TGTGCCAGCAGTGGACAGGTTAGCTCCTACAATGAGCAGTTCTTC | TRBV6-1 | - | TRBJ2-1 | -
CASGRGTGYTGELFF | TGTGCCAGCGGTAGGGGGACAGGCTACACCGGGGAGCTGTTTTTT | TRBV6-1 | TRBD1 | TRBJ2-2 | -
CASSSRTSGTYSIQYF | TGTGCCAGCAGCTCCCGGACTAGCGGGACCTACTCCATTCAGTACTTC | TRBV7-2 | TRBD2 | TRBJ2-4 | few
CASSLPDGETQYF | TGTGCTAGCAGCTTGCCCGACGGCGAGACCCAGTACTTC | TRBV7-7 | - | TRBJ2-5 | medium-sized
CASSYHLGTLYNEQFF | TGTGCCAGCAGTTACCACCTTGGGACTCTCTACAATGAGCAGTTCTTC | TRBV6-6 | - | TRBJ2-1 | few
CASSEQGLNTGELFF | TGTGCCAGCAGTGAACAGGGGCTAAACACCGGGGAGCTGTTTTTT | TRBV6-1 | - | TRBJ2-2 | medium-sized
CASSADAEETQYF | TGTGCCAGCAGTGCAGACGCCGAAGAGACCCAGTACTTC | TRBV6-2/TRBV6-3 | - | TRBJ2-5 | -
CASSSPTSGSLTGELFF | TGTGCCAGCAGCTCGCCGACTAGCGGGTCTCTCACCGGGGAGCTGTTTTTT | TRBV7-3 | TRBD2 | TRBJ2-2 | -
CASSSSGRGPNEQFF | TGTGCCAGCAGCTCTAGCGGGAGAGGGCCCAATGAGCAGTTCTTC | TRBV11-3 | TRBD2 | TRBJ2-1 | few
CASSLASGSLGEQYF | TGTGCCAGCAGTTTAGCTAGCGGGAGTCTCGGCGAGCAGTACTTC | TRBV12-3/TRBV12-4 | TRBD2 | TRBJ2-7 | -
CASSGEFRDRGFF | TGTGCCAGCAGTGGAGAGTTCCGGGACAGGGGGTTCTTC | TRBV6-1 | TRBD1 | TRBJ2-1 | few
CASSETGTSGSDTQYF | TGTGCCAGCAGTGAGACCGGGACTAGCGGTTCAGATACGCAGTATTTT | TRBV6-1 | TRBD2 | TRBJ2-3 | -
CASSLDGPWRETQYF | TGTGCCAGCAGCTTAGATGGACCTTGGCGGGAGACCCAGTACTTC | TRBV7-2 | - | TRBJ2-5 | medium-sized
CASSYRGQTYNEQYF | TGTGCCAGCAGTTACCGGGGACAAACCTACAATGAGCAGTACTTC | TRBV6-8 | - | TRBJ2-7 | -
CASSAGGTYNEQFF | TGTGCCAGCAGTGCGGGAGGAACCTACAATGAGCAGTTCTTC | TRBV27 | TRBD2 | TRBJ2-1 | -
CASSQDARIPGPSSYNEQFF | TGCGCCAGCAGCCAAGATGCTAGAATACCCGGGCCGAGCTCCTACAATGAGCAGTTCTTC | TRBV4-1 | - | TRBJ2-1 | -
CASTTSGQSYEQYF | TGTGCCAGCACTACTTCGGGACAGTCCTACGAGCAGTACTTC | TRBV6-1 | TRBD1 | TRBJ2-7 | few
CASSIGNTGELFF | TGTGCCAGCAGTATTGGAAACACCGGGGAGCTGTTTTTT | TRBV11-3 | - | TRBJ2-2 | -
CASSYSLTNEKLFF | TGTGCCAGCAGTTACTCCCTTACAAATGAAAAACTGTTTTTT | TRBV6-5 | - | TRBJ1-4 | -
CASSASGSWGTDTQYF | TGTGCCAGCAGCGCGAGCGGGAGTTGGGGCACAGATACGCAGTATTTT | TRBV7-6 | TRBD2 | TRBJ2-3 | few
CASSQHRRAEQYF | TGCGCCAGCAGCCAACACAGGAGGGCCGAGCAGTACTTC | TRBV4-1 | - | TRBJ2-7 | -
CASSEMGLLGNEQYF | TGTGCCAGCAGTGAAATGGGACTACTTGGCAATGAGCAGTACTTC | TRBV6-1 | TRBD2 | TRBJ2-7 | few